Listed below are T cell receptor beta chains from one sample, sequenced in a study of T-cell memory formation after mild COVID-19. MiXCR was run by TCRdb on the 5' RACE reads, yielding one entry per CDR3 protein. The data show approximately 410,000 distinct CDR3 sequences, 20% to 30% seen once. Sequencing was done on a sample of PBMCs or a T cell subset sorted from them (not recorded which). The receptors come from an adult woman who had mild COVID-19 (a few samples of this study predate the infection). Cell type and time point are not known. CDR3s include the opening cysteine and the closing phenylalanine or tryptophan. A D gene is named only where the DNA matches it firmly. Size values are once, few and many counts, or a class for expanded clones, and some rows have none.

j_gene,d_gene,v_gene,abundance,CDR3nt,CDR3aa
TRBJ1-5,.,TRBV6-5,.,TGTGCCAGCAGAGCGGATAGCAATCAGCCCCAGCATTTT,CASRADSNQPQHF
TRBJ2-4,.,TRBV20-1,few,TGCAGTGCTATACCCACAGGCCACAAAAACATTCAGTACTTC,CSAIPTGHKNIQYF
TRBJ2-1,TRBD1,TRBV11-3,few,TGTGCCAGCAGCATTCCGGGACAGGCCTACAATGAGCAGTTCTTC,CASSIPGQAYNEQFF
TRBJ2-1,.,TRBV7-9,many,TGTGCCAGCAGTCGAGATTACAATGAGCAGTTCTTC,CASSRDYNEQFF
TRBJ2-3,.,TRBV5-5,many,TGTGCCAGCAGCCCATACCTCCCGGGACACGGAGGAGTTGGAGATACGCAGTATTTT,CASSPYLPGHGGVGDTQYF
TRBJ2-3,TRBD1,TRBV5-1,.,TGCGCCAGCAGCTTGTGGGGACAGAATTCCCAGGCAGATACGCAGTATTTT,CASSLWGQNSQADTQYF
TRBJ2-7,.,TRBV7-2,few,TGTGCCAGCAGCCAATTCCCGGGACCCGGTGGGGAGCAGTACTTC,CASSQFPGPGGEQYF
TRBJ2-2,.,TRBV6-2/TRBV6-3,.,TGTGCCAGCAGTCCCCGGGGAGGAACCGGGGAGCTGTTTTTT,CASSPRGGTGELFF
TRBJ2-2,TRBD1,TRBV4-1,.,TGCGCCAGCAGCCAAGGGACAGGAGCCCCCGGGGAGCTGTTTTTT,CASSQGTGAPGELFF
TRBJ1-1,TRBD1,TRBV12-3/TRBV12-4,.,TGTGCCAGCAGTGAGAAACAGGGGCCGAACACTGAAGCTTTCTTT,CASSEKQGPNTEAFF
TRBJ1-2,.,TRBV21-1,.,TGTGCCAGGGAGACGGTTAACTATGGCTACACCTTC,CARETVNYGYTF
TRBJ2-1,TRBD1,TRBV27,.,TGTGCCAGCAGTCAGACAGGGTACCATGAGCAGTTCTTC,CASSQTGYHEQFF
TRBJ2-2,.,TRBV5-6,few,TGTGCCAGCAGCTTGCACGGGGAGCTGTTTTTT,CASSLHGELFF
TRBJ1-2,.,TRBV20-1,.,TGCAGTGCACGCCCGGGTGGCTACACCTTC,CSARPGGYTF
TRBJ2-1,.,TRBV5-1,.,TGCGCCAGCAGCTTGACTAGCAAGCCCCCCTCCTACAATGAGCAGTTCTTC,CASSLTSKPPSYNEQFF
TRBJ1-1,TRBD1,TRBV28,.,TGTGCCAGCAGTAGACAGGGTCGCACTGAAGCTTTCTTT,CASSRQGRTEAFF
TRBJ2-1,TRBD1,TRBV2,few,TGTGCCAGCAGGACACGTTCTGGGACAGGCCCGTCGCAGTTCTTC,CASRTRSGTGPSQFF
TRBJ2-1,TRBD2,TRBV5-1,many,TGCGCCAGCAGCTTCGCGGGGGGGCCGAGGAATGAGCAGTTCTTC,CASSFAGGPRNEQFF
TRBJ2-7,TRBD2,TRBV15,.,TGTGCCACCAGCAGTCCTCGACGGGAACTAGCGGTGAGCTCCTACGAGCAGTACTTC,CATSSPRRELAVSSYEQYF
TRBJ2-7,TRBD2,TRBV7-9,few,TGTGCCAGCAGCTTAGGGGGGGGTAACGAGCAGTACTTC,CASSLGGGNEQYF
TRBJ2-2,.,TRBV3-1,.,TGTGCCAGCAGGAGAGGGAGTAACACCGGGGAGCTGTTTTTT,CASRRGSNTGELFF
TRBJ1-6,.,TRBV7-6,.,TGTGCCAGCAGCTTAAGCCAAGGAAATTCACCCCTCCACTTT,CASSLSQGNSPLHF
TRBJ2-1,.,TRBV4-3,.,TGCGCCAGCAGAATCAGGGTAGGGTACAATGAGCAGTTCTTC,CASRIRVGYNEQFF
TRBJ2-5,.,TRBV5-1,few,TGCGCCAGCAGCTTTACAGCGTACCAAGAGACCCAGTACTTC,CASSFTAYQETQYF
TRBJ1-1,.,TRBV7-2,few,TGTGCCAGCACCCTTATGCCGGGCACTGAAGCTTTCTTT,CASTLMPGTEAFF
TRBJ1-1,.,TRBV5-1,few,TGCGCCAGCAGCTTGGCCGGGCACACTGAAGCTTTCTTT,CASSLAGHTEAFF
TRBJ1-1,.,TRBV5-1,.,TGCGCCAGCAGCTTCTACGACAGTGTGAACACTGAAGCTTTCTTT,CASSFYDSVNTEAFF
TRBJ2-1,.,TRBV7-9,.,TGTGCCAGCAGCATTAGCCCCAATGAGCAGTTCTTC,CASSISPNEQFF
TRBJ2-2,.,TRBV25-1,.,TGTGCCAGCAGTGAATCGGAGGTGAACACCGGGGAGCTGTTTTTT,CASSESEVNTGELFF
TRBJ1-2,.,TRBV5-1,few,TGCGCCAGCAGCCGTGACGGGGGCGGCTATGGCTACACCTTC,CASSRDGGGYGYTF
TRBJ2-7,.,TRBV7-6,few,TGTGCCAGCAGCTTAGTAGACCGGCGCCACTCCTACGAGCAGTACTTC,CASSLVDRRHSYEQYF
TRBJ2-2,TRBD2,TRBV9,.,TGTGCCAGCAGCGTGTCGGGACTAGCGGACCCTAACACCGGGGAGCTGTTTTTT,CASSVSGLADPNTGELFF
TRBJ2-5,.,TRBV4-1,few,TGCGCCAGCAGCCAAGATGAGAAGCGGGAAGAGACCCAGTACTTC,CASSQDEKREETQYF
TRBJ1-5,.,TRBV18,.,TGTGCGGAGGGTCCGGGAGGTCAGCCCCAGCATTTT,CAEGPGGQPQHF
TRBJ2-5,.,TRBV9,few,TGTGCCAGCAGCTCCAACCCCGGGGAGTCCAGAGAGACCCAGTACTTC,CASSSNPGESRETQYF
TRBJ2-3,TRBD2,TRBV6-1,.,TGTGCCAGCCGAGGGGAACTAGCGGGGCCAGATACGCAGTATTTT,CASRGELAGPDTQYF
TRBJ1-4,.,TRBV27,few,TGTGCCAGCAGTCCTGGACGGACTAAGGCTAATGAAAAACTGTTTTTT,CASSPGRTKANEKLFF
TRBJ1-1,TRBD1,TRBV20-1,.,TGCAGTGCTGGGACAGGGGGCGCATGGAACACTGAAGCTTTCTTT,CSAGTGGAWNTEAFF
TRBJ2-3,.,TRBV5-5,.,TGTGCCAGCAGCTTGGATTCCGTGGGCGCGGGCACAGATACGCAGTATTTT,CASSLDSVGAGTDTQYF
TRBJ2-5,TRBD2,TRBV7-9,.,TGTGCCAGCAGCTTACTGTCTAGCGGGGGGCGTCGGGAGACCCAGTACTTC,CASSLLSSGGRRETQYF
TRBJ1-3,.,TRBV20-1,.,TGCAGTGCTAGGAGTAGTTTCCAAATCTCTGGAAACACCATATATTTT,CSARSSFQISGNTIYF
TRBJ2-3,.,TRBV7-2,.,TGTGCCAGCAGCCGCATCACAGATACGCAGTATTTT,CASSRITDTQYF
TRBJ2-1,TRBD1,TRBV24-1,.,TGTGCCACCAGTGCAGGTCAGGGGGCTAGCAATGAGCAGTTCTTC,CATSAGQGASNEQFF